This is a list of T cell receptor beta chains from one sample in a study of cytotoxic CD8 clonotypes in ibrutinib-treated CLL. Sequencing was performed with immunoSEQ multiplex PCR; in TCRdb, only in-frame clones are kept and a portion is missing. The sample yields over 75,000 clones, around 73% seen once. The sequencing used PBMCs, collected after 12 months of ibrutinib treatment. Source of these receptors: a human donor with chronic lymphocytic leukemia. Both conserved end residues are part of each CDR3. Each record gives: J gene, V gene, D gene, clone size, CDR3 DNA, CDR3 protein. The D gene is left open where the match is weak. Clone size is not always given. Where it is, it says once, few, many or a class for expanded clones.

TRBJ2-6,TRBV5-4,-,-,TGTGCCAGCAGCTTGGCGACTCCGGGCTTCTCTGGGGCCAACGTCCTGACTTTC,CASSLATPGFSGANVLTF
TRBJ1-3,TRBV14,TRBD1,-,TGTGCCAGCAGCCGAGGGGGCGCCGGAAACACCATATATTTT,CASSRGGAGNTIYF
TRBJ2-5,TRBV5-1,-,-,TGCGCCAGCAGCCGGACCGACCAAGAGACCCAGTACTTC,CASSRTDQETQYF
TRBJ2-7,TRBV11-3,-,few,TGTGCCAGCAGCTTGGGACACGGAGGGGTGCAGTACTTC,CASSLGHGGVQYF
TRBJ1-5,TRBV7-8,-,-,TGTGCCAGCAGCTTTACAGGAGATAGCAATCAGCCCCAGCATTTT,CASSFTGDSNQPQHF
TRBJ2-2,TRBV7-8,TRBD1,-,TGTGCCAGCAGCATAAGACAGGGCACCGGGGAGCTGTTTTTT,CASSIRQGTGELFF
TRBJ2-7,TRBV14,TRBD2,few,TGTGCCAGCAGCCAAGTCGGTAGCGGGAGACGGAAGTACTTC,CASSQVGSGRRKYF
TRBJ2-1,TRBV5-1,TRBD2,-,TGCGCCAGCAGCTTGACTAGCGGGGGGGCTCGTTTCTTC,CASSLTSGGARFF
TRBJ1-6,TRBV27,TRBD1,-,TGTGCCAGCAGTCGACAGGGCAATTCACCCCTCCACTTT,CASSRQGNSPLHF
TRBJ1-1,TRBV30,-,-,TGTGCCTGGAGTGTGGTCGAGAACACTGAAGCTTTCTTT,CAWSVVENTEAFF
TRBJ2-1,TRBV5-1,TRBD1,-,TGCGCCAGCAGCTTGGAGGGACAGGGTAGCGGCAATGAGCAGTTCTTC,CASSLEGQGSGNEQFF